Shown below are 32 T cell receptor beta chains from a single sample sequenced in a study of control samples from healthy donors and cancer patients. The method was immunoSEQ multiplex PCR; TCRdb's version includes in-frame clones alone and lacks a portion of them. Of around 80,000 clones in the sample, 94% are singletons; the top ten hold 2.8%. Sample: blood. The receptors here all came from a woman aged 25-40 years in good health.

The chain carries TRBV10-1 and TRBJ2-1; no clear D. Between the trimmed V and J ends, which lost 4 bases and 6 bases, there was a span of 7 bases. CDR3 length: 12 residues. Per germline, CDR1 WNHNN and CDR2 SYGVQD (reference sequence). DNA of the CDR3: TGCGCCAGCAGTGGACCTGGCAATGAGCAGTTCTTC. Its protein is CASSGPGNEQFF.

The chain links TRBV7-3 to TRBJ2-2, with a possible D match to TRBD1 (6 bases). This CDR3 is 15 amino acids long. Between the trimmed V and J ends, which lost 6 bases and 1 base, there was a span of 12 bases. The germline CDR1 and CDR2 sequences are SGHTA and FQGTGA. The CDR3 DNA follows: TGTGCCAGCAGTAAAACACAGGGGAACACCGGGGAGCTGTTTTTT. Its translation: CASSKTQGNTGELFF.

The CDR3: CASSFGGVAEAFF. As DNA, the CDR3 is TGCGCCAGCAGCTTCGGAGGTGTAGCTGAAGCTTTCTTT. The chain joins TRBV5-1 to TRBJ1-1; D is unclear. The CDR3 is 13 residues long. Looked up from germline, CDR1 is SGHRS and CDR2 is YFSETQ. The V and J ends lost 2 bases and 6 bases respectively, with 11 bases between them.

The chain has TRBV5-6 and TRBJ1-4, with a tentative D call TRBD1 (5 bases). The germline V gene encodes CDR1 SGHDT and CDR2 YYEEEE. This CDR3 has 13 residues. V lost 6 bases and J 8 bases, leaving 14 bases between the germline ends. The CDR3 DNA reads TGTGCCAGCAACTTAGGAGGGGAGGAAAAACTGTTTTTT. It specifies CASNLGGEEKLFF.

The V call is TRBV5-1, the J call TRBJ1-1; TRBD1 might be the D (6 bases). The CDR3 is made up of 14 amino acids. Per germline, CDR1 SGHRS and CDR2 YFSETQ. V shed 4 bases and J shed 2 bases, with 12 bases lying between them. The CDR3 region is CASSATGPNTEAFF. CDR3 DNA: TGCGCCAGCAGCGCGACAGGTCCTAACACTGAAGCTTTCTTT.

The CDR3 DNA sequence: TGCGCCAGTGGGACAGGCGAGAACACTGAAGCTTTCTTT. The encoded protein is CASGTGENTEAFF. This chain uses TRBV10-2 with TRBJ1-1, with 8 positions matching TRBD1. The CDR3 is made up of 13 amino acids. CDR1 is WSHSY, CDR2 SAAADI, per germline. The junction had 4 bases not matched to a gene; V was cut back by 9 bases and J by 1 base.

The chain links TRBV10-1 to TRBJ2-1; TRBD1 matches 9 bases. The length of the CDR3 is 13 residues. V was clipped by 4 bases and J by 9 bases; unmatched bases: 4. Per germline, CDR1 WNHNN and CDR2 SYGVQD (reference sequence). CDR3 residues: CASSALDRGEQFF. CDR3 nucleotides: TGCGCCAGCAGTGCCTTGGACAGGGGTGAGCAGTTCTTC.

V and J are TRBV29-1 and TRBJ2-1; 9 nucleotides agree with TRBD1. Trimming cost V 3 bases and J 9 bases; bases outside gene matches: 12. This CDR3 contains 15 residues. Per germline, CDR1 SQVTM and CDR2 ANQGSEA. The CDR3: CSVDDPGQGGGEQFF. The CDR3 bases are TGCAGCGTTGACGACCCGGGACAGGGAGGTGGTGAGCAGTTCTTC.

The rearrangement uses TRBV10-3 and TRBJ2-5; 9 nucleotides agree with TRBD2. This CDR3 has 16 residues. Germline V gene lookup returns CDR1 ENHRY and CDR2 SYGVKD. The trim removed 0 bases at V and 5 bases at J, leaving 7 bases unmatched. The DNA for the CDR3 is TGTGCCATCAGTGAGTCCTGGAGCGGGGGGCAGGAGACCCAGTACTTC. Residues: CAISESWSGGQETQYF.

The V gene is TRBV18, the J gene TRBJ2-7, with TRBD1 identical over 7 bases. Germline values: CDR1 KGHSH, CDR2 LQKENI. The trim removed 6 bases at V and 1 base at J, leaving 3 bases unmatched. The CDR3 loop spans 13 amino acids. The DNA of the CDR3 is TGTGCCAGCTCTACGGGACAGTCCTACGAGCAGTACTTC. Encoded protein: CASSTGQSYEQYF.

J is TRBJ1-4 and V is TRBV18; D might be TRBD1 (6 bases). Per the germline V gene, CDR1 is KGHSH and CDR2 is LQKENI. With 5 bases removed from V and 3 bases from J, the gap between germline ends came to 13 bases. This CDR3 is 15 amino acids long. As DNA, the CDR3 is TGTGCCAGCTCAATAGACAGGAGTCCTAATGAAAAACTGTTTTTT. It yields the protein CASSIDRSPNEKLFF.

This clone appeared once. The rearrangement links TRBV11-1 to TRBJ2-2, with D perhaps matching TRBD1 (6 bases). The CDR3 totals 16 residues. The V gene lost 3 bases and the J gene lost 5 bases, with 16 bases spanning the gap. Germline CDR1 SGHAT, CDR2 FQDESV (reference sequence). The CDR3 region has the DNA TGTGCCAGCAGCTTTACGTCAGGGGTTGGGACCGGGGAGCTGTTTTTT. It specifies CASSFTSGVGTGELFF.

This clone was detected once. The chain couples TRBV6-5 to TRBJ1-5; no definite D call. Germline V CDR1 and CDR2: MNHEY, SVGAGI. V lost 6 bases and J 2 bases, leaving 11 bases between the germline ends. The CDR3 is 14 amino acids. The DNA for the CDR3 is TGTGCCAGCAGAGTGGACGGAGGCAATCAGCCCCAGCATTTT. It translates to CASRVDGGNQPQHF.

As for this clone: Germline and junction disagree at one end, which may indicate a read error. The chain combines TRBV6-5 with TRBJ1-1; unclear D gene. Germline CDR1 MNHEY, CDR2 SVGAGI. CDR3 length: 11 residues. The chain's CDR3 is CASRENSEAFF. The CDR3 DNA is TGTGCCAGCAGGGAGAACTCTGAAGCTTTCTTT.

The gene calls are TRBV7-9 and TRBJ2-5, with D possibly being TRBD2 (6 bases). The V and J ends lost 5 bases and 1 base respectively, with 20 bases between them. The CDR3 is 17 residues long. Looked up from germline, CDR1 is SEHNR and CDR2 is FQNEAQ (reference sequence). DNA of the CDR3: TGTGCCAGCAGCGATTATGGAACGGGGGACCGCCAAGAGACCCAGTACTTC. Translating gives CASSDYGTGDRQETQYF. The full variable domain, its missing parts supplied by reference TRBV7-9 and TRBJ2-5, is DTGVSQNPRHKITKRGQNVTFRCDPISEHNRLYWYRQTLGQGPEFLTYFQNEAQLEKSRLLSDRFSAERPKGSFSTLEIQRTEQGDSAMYLCASSDYGTGDRQETQYFGPGTRLLVL.

The gene calls are TRBV15 and TRBJ1-1; 9 positions match TRBD1. The CDR3 has 17 amino acids. Trimming at V came to 1 base and at J to 1 base, leaving 7 bases not matched to a gene. Germline CDR1 is LNHNV and CDR2 is YYDKDF (reference sequence). The CDR3 here is CATSRGNRGPTNTEAFF. The CDR3 bases are TGTGCCACCAGCAGAGGGAACAGGGGGCCCACGAACACTGAAGCTTTCTTT.

This clone was seen once. The chain combines TRBV19 with TRBJ1-5; tentatively, D is TRBD1 (6 bases). CDR1 LNHDA and CDR2 SQIVND come from the germline V gene (reference sequence). The CDR3 extends over 15 amino acids. V lost 1 base and J 6 bases, leaving 13 bases between the germline ends. The CDR3 DNA reads TGTGCCAGTAGTATAGCCGAGACAGGCGGTCAGCCCCAGCATTTT. It translates to CASSIAETGGQPQHF.

V is TRBV15 and J is TRBJ2-2, with 9 bases identical to TRBD2. The CDR3 totals 17 residues. J was trimmed by 2 bases and V by 0 bases; bases with no gene match: 4. CDR1 and CDR2 (germline): LNHNV, YYDKDF (reference sequence). CDR3 DNA: TGTGCCACCAGCAGAGATCGAGCGGGGGGCAACACCGGGGAGCTGTTTTTT. This sequence encodes CATSRDRAGGNTGELFF.

The V gene is TRBV6-5, the J gene TRBJ1-1, with 7 bases that match TRBD1. Germline CDR1 and CDR2: MNHEY and SVGAGI. After removal of 7 bases from V and 5 bases from J, the junction contained 10 bases not matched to a gene. This CDR3 contains 14 residues. The CDR3 sequence: CASMAGGGRTEAFF. DNA of the CDR3: TGTGCCAGCATGGCAGGGGGGGGGAGGACTGAAGCTTTCTTT.

The count of this clone is one. The chain links TRBV5-1 to TRBJ1-4, with 7 nucleotides matching TRBD1. This CDR3 comprises 15 residues. Germline loops: CDR1 SGHRS, CDR2 YFSETQ. With V trimmed by 4 bases and J by 3 bases, 6 bases remained unmatched. The CDR3 DNA is TGCGCCAGCAGCCCTAGACAGGGCGCTAATGAAAAACTGTTTTTT. This translates into CASSPRQGANEKLFF.

The chain employs TRBV6-5 and TRBJ1-5, with D tentatively TRBD1 (5 bases). This CDR3 region has 15 residues. V gave up 0 bases and J gave up 5 bases, with 11 bases separating them. Germline V gene lookup returns CDR1 MNHEY and CDR2 SVGAGI. The CDR3 DNA follows: TGTGCCAGCAGTTACTCAGGGGTAGGCGATCAGCCCCAGCATTTT. Amino acids: CASSYSGVGDQPQHF.

This clone has only one observation. This chain uses TRBV29-1 with TRBJ1-1; D might be TRBD1 (5 bases). V lost 4 bases, J lost 0 bases, and 21 bases lay in between. Germline-derived CDR1 and CDR2 are SQVTM and ANQGSEA. This CDR3 contains 17 residues. The CDR3 coding sequence is TGCAGCGTTGTCGGTATTTATGTTGGGGGAATGAACACTGAAGCTTTCTTT. This encodes CSVVGIYVGGMNTEAFF. Variable domain in full (rest from reference TRBV29-1 and TRBJ1-1): SAVISQKPSRDICQRGTSLTIQCQVDSQVTMMFWYRQQPGQSLTLIATANQGSEATYESGFVIDKFPISRPNLTFSTLTVSNMSPEDSSIYLCSVVGIYVGGMNTEAFFGQGTRLTVV.

This clone was observed once. The rearrangement uses TRBV2 and TRBJ1-5, with D tentatively TRBD1 (6 bases). The V and J ends lost 7 bases and 0 bases respectively, with 13 bases between them. Per the germline V gene, CDR1 is SNHLY and CDR2 is FYNNEI. The CDR3 has 15 amino acids. The CDR3 reads CASTLTGYSNQPQHF. DNA for the CDR3: TGTGCCAGCACTTTGACAGGCTATAGCAATCAGCCCCAGCATTTT.

J is TRBJ1-4 and V is TRBV5-5, with a weak D call TRBD1 (5 bases). Germline lookup yields CDR1 SGHKS and CDR2 YYEKEE (reference sequence). Trimming took off 4 bases at V and 7 bases at J, with 20 bases between the two ends. CDR3 length equals 16 residues. CDR3 protein: CASSHKGWARGEKLFF. The CDR3 DNA sequence: TGTGCCAGCAGCCACAAGGGTTGGGCGAGGGGTGAAAAACTGTTTTTT.

V gene TRBV5-1 combines with J gene TRBJ1-2; tentatively, D is TRBD1 (5 bases). CDR1 is SGHRS, CDR2 YFSETQ, per germline. There are 17 residues in the CDR3. V lost 1 base and J lost 4, with 20 bases in between. The CDR3 DNA sequence: TGCGCCAGCAGCTTGTATGAATGGACACAGATCTCCTATGGCTACACCTTC. This sequence encodes CASSLYEWTQISYGYTF.

The chain recombines TRBV30 with TRBJ2-1, with TRBD1 as a possible D gene (5 bases). Trimming took off 0 bases at V and 0 bases at J, with 9 bases between the two ends. The CDR3 extends over 15 amino acids. Germline V gene data show CDR1 as GTSNPN and CDR2 as SVGIG (reference sequence). CDR3 protein: CAWSVGDGSYNEQFF. CDR3 in DNA: TGTGCCTGGAGTGTAGGGGATGGCTCCTACAATGAGCAGTTCTTC. Full variable domain (missing parts from reference TRBV30 and TRBJ2-1): SQTIHQWPATLVQPVGSPLSLECTVEGTSNPNLYWYRQAAGRGLQLLFYSVGIGQISSEVPQNLSASRPQDRQFILSSKKLLLSDSGFYLCAWSVGDGSYNEQFFGPGTRLTVL.

The genes are TRBV10-2 and TRBJ2-2; weak D call: TRBD2 (6 bases). The CDR3 is 13 amino acids. Trimming pared 6 bases from V and 5 bases from J, leaving 10 bases between. Germline CDR1 WSHSY, CDR2 SAAADI. The CDR3 loop is CASRWGTTGELFF. The CDR3 DNA is TGCGCCAGCAGGTGGGGGACTACCGGGGAGCTGTTTTTT.

The genes are TRBV5-6 and TRBJ2-3; 8 nucleotides align to TRBD2. This CDR3 comprises 14 residues. The V and J ends lost 6 bases and 0 bases, in that order; junction bases with no gene match: 3. Germline V gene lookup returns CDR1 SGHDT and CDR2 YYEEEE. In DNA form, the CDR3 reads TGTGCCAGCAAACAGCGGGGGAGCACAGATACGCAGTATTTT. Translating it yields CASKQRGSTDTQYF.

The rearrangement joins TRBV5-1 to TRBJ1-4; possibly TRBD1 for D (6 bases). Germline CDR1 reads SGHRS; CDR2 reads YFSETQ. The CDR3 consists of 15 residues. V was pared by 4 bases and J by 8 bases, with 18 bases between. The CDR3 sequence: CASSQLGGRQEKLFF. The CDR3 region has the DNA TGCGCCAGCAGCCAACTGGGGGGGCGGCAAGAAAAACTGTTTTTT. Filled out from reference TRBV5-1 and TRBJ1-4, the complete variable domain reads KAGVTQTPRYLIKTRGQQVTLSCSPISGHRSVSWYQQTPGQGLQFLFEYFSETQRNKGNFPGRFSGRQFSNSRSEMNVSTLELGDSALYLCASSQLGGRQEKLFFGSGTQLSVL.

This clone has just a few counts. The rearrangement joins TRBV5-1 to TRBJ1-5; perhaps TRBD1 as D (5 bases). Trimming took 4 bases from V and 6 from J, leaving 17 bases between them. The CDR3 spans 15 residues. CDR1 and CDR2 from the germline V gene are SGHRS and YFSETQ. The CDR3 region has the DNA TGCGCCAGCAGCACGGAAGGGACGAAAGGTCAGCCCCAGCATTTT. Its translation: CASSTEGTKGQPQHF.

This chain uses TRBV6-5 with TRBJ1-4; tentatively, D is TRBD1 (5 bases). Looked up from germline, CDR1 is MNHEY and CDR2 is SVGAGI. This CDR3 spans 13 amino acids. V was clipped by 6 bases and J by 7 bases, with 12 bases between them. The CDR3 DNA is TGTGCCAGCAGGGGGCAATCTTTTGAAAAACTGTTTTTT. Its protein is CASRGQSFEKLFF.

The J gene is TRBJ1-1, the V gene TRBV6-6; D is unresolved. Germline values: CDR1 MNHNY, CDR2 SVGAGI (reference sequence). The CDR3 extends over 21 amino acids. The V gene lost 6 bases and the J gene lost 2 bases, with 34 bases spanning the gap. CDR3 in DNA: TGTGCCAGCAGCTTATTCCCGGGCCAGTATTACGTTCGTCCTTATAACACTGAAGCTTTCTTT. It translates to CASSLFPGQYYVRPYNTEAFF.